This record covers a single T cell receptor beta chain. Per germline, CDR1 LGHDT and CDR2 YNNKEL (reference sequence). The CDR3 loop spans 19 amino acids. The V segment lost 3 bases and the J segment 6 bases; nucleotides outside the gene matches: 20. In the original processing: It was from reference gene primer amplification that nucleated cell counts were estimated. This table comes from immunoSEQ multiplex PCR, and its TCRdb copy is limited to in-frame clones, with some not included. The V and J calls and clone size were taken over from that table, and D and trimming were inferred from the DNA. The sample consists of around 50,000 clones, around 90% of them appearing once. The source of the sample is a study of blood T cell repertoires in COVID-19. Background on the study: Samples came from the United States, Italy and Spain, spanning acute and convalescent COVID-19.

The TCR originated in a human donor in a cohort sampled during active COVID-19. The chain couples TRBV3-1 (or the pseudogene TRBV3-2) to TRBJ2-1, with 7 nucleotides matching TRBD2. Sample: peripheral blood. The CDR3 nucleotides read TGTGCCAGCAGCCAGGCTTGGGCTAGCGGAGCCCCCATATCCAATGAGCAGTTCTTC. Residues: CASSQAWASGAPISNEQFF.